These T cell receptor beta chains were read from a single sample in a study of T cell changes during pregnancy in multiple sclerosis. Sequencing used immunoSEQ multiplex PCR; TCRdb keeps in-frame clones, though not all of them. The sample holds about 50,000 clones; approximately 90% are singletons and the top ten take about 0.37%. The material sequenced was CD4+ T cells from peripheral blood mononuclear cells, taken before pregnancy. The source is a female donor with multiple sclerosis, enrolled in a pregnancy study. Both conserved end residues are part of each CDR3. D genes are given only for firm matches. Some rows have no size entry. The others give once, few or many, or a class for an expanded clone.

abundance | d_gene | j_gene | v_gene | CDR3nt | CDR3aa
NA | NA | TRBJ2-6 | TRBV7-6 | TGTGCCAGCAGCTTAGACTTACGGGGGGCGTGGGAAGGCCCTGGGGCCAACGTCCTGACTTTC | CASSLDLRGAWEGPGANVLTF
NA | TRBD1 | TRBJ1-4 | TRBV6-1 | TGTGCCAGCAGGGGACAGGGGACTAATGAAAAACTGTTTTTT | CASRGQGTNEKLFF
NA | TRBD2 | TRBJ2-7 | TRBV28 | TGTGCCAGCAGTACCGGGACTAGCGGGAGCCATAGCTCCTACGAGCAGTACTTC | CASSTGTSGSHSSYEQYF
NA | TRBD2 | TRBJ2-1 | TRBV4-2 | TGTGCCAGCAGCCAAGATGGAGCGGCGGGAGGGCCAGTGAATGAGCAGTTCTTC | CASSQDGAAGGPVNEQFF
NA | NA | TRBJ2-2 | TRBV5-8 | TGTGCCAGCAGTTCGACCCTAGCGTCGAACACCGGGGAGCTGTTTTTT | CASSSTLASNTGELFF
once | NA | TRBJ2-5 | TRBV6-5 | TGTGCCAGCAGTCTAGGAATGGAAGTTGGCGAGACCCAGTACTTC | CASSLGMEVGETQYF
NA | TRBD1 | TRBJ1-5 | TRBV13 | TGTGCCAGCAGCCGCAGAGCCACAGGGGCCGGCCAGCCCCAGCATTTT | CASSRRATGAGQPQHF
NA | TRBD2 | TRBJ2-7 | TRBV19 | TGTGCCAGTAGCCCGACCCTAGCGGGAGTCTCCTACGAGCAGTACTTC | CASSPTLAGVSYEQYF
NA | TRBD1 | TRBJ2-7 | TRBV5-5 | TGTGCCAGCAGCATTGGACAGGGAATCTCCTACGAGCAGTACTTC | CASSIGQGISYEQYF
NA | TRBD2 | TRBJ2-5 | TRBV18 | TGTGCCAGCTCACCCCTCGGTGCGGGAGGGTTCGTAGAGACCCAGTACTTC | CASSPLGAGGFVETQYF
few | NA | TRBJ1-2 | TRBV7-2 | TGTGCCAGCAGCTTAGTATCTTATGGCTACACCTTC | CASSLVSYGYTF
NA | TRBD1 | TRBJ1-2 | TRBV5-6 | TGTGCCAGCAGACCTACCAGGGGGCTCGACTATGGCTACACCTTC | CASRPTRGLDYGYTF
NA | TRBD2 | TRBJ2-7 | TRBV7-8 | TGTGCCAGCAGCACGGGGACTAGCGGGAGCCTAAACCGGGAGCAGTACTTC | CASSTGTSGSLNREQYF
NA | NA | TRBJ2-3 | TRBV7-8 | TGTGCCAGCAGCCTCTCAGATACGCAGTATTTT | CASSLSDTQYF
NA | NA | TRBJ2-3 | TRBV5-4 | TGTGCCAGCAGCCCCGGACTGTTGAATACGCAGTATTTT | CASSPGLLNTQYF
NA | TRBD1 | TRBJ2-1 | TRBV5-1 | TGCGCCAGCCAAGGCGGGACAGGGACCTACAATGAGCAGTTCTTC | CASQGGTGTYNEQFF
NA | TRBD2 | TRBJ2-1 | TRBV27 | TGTGCCAGCAGTTTGTGGGACAGCTTAGCGGGAGGGAAGAATGAGCAGTTCTTC | CASSLWDSLAGGKNEQFF